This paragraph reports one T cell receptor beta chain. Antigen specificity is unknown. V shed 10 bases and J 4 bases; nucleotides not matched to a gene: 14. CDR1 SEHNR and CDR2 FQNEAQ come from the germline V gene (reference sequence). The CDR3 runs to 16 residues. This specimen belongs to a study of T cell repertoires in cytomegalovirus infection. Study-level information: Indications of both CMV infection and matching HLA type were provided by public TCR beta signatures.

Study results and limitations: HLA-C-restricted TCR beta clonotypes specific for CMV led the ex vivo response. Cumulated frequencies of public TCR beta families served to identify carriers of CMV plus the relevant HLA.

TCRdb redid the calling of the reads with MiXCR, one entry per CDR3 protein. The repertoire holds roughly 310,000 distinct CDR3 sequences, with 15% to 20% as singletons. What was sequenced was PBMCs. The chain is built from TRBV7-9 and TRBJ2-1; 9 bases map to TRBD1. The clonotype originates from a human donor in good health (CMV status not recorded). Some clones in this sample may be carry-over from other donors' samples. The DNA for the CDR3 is TGTGCCACCCTTAACACGGACAGGGGATTTTACAATGAGCAGTTCTTC. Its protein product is CATLNTDRGFYNEQFF.